This TCR beta chain is drawn from a study of beta chain features in type 1 diabetes. Study results and caveats: Resolution of whether HLA type affects TCRB rearrangement was not achieved here. Type 1 diabetes patients had moderately but significantly shorter TCRB CDR3s in all four CD4+ subsets.

Every bit of the isolated RNA underwent reverse transcription, so sequencing read expressed TCRB transcripts. The table came from immunoSEQ multiplex PCR; TCRdb's copy has only in-frame clones and leaves some out. The sample gives under 300,000 clones, 15% to 20% of which show up once; 0.085% is in the top ten. This clone was found a few times. The antigen remains undetermined. Central memory, naive, regulatory and stem cell-like memory CD4+ cells were sorted by CD45RO/CCR7/CD25/CD127/CD95/CD27. Trimming removed 4 bases at V and 4 bases at J, with 13 bases between. The CDR3 extends over 13 amino acids. Germline values: CDR1 SQVTM, CDR2 ANQGSEA.

The receptor comes from a young man with type 1 diabetes. Input material: naive CD4+ T cells from blood. The gene calls are TRBV29-1 and TRBJ1-2; D not certain. As DNA, the CDR3 is TGCAGCGTTGGAGACGGGATTCTCTATGGCTACACCTTC. It specifies CSVGDGILYGYTF.